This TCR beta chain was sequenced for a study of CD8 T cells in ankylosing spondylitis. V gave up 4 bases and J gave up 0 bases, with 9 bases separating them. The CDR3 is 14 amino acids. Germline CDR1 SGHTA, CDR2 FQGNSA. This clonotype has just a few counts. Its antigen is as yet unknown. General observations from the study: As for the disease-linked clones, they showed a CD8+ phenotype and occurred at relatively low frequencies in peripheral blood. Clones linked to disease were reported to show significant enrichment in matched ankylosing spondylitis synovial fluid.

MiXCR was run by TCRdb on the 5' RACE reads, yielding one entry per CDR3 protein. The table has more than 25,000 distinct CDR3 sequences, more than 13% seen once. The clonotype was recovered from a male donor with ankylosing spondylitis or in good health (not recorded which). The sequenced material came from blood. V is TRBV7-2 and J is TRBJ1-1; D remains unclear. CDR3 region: CASSSTAMNTEAFF. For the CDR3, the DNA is TGTGCCAGCAGCTCTACGGCGATGAACACTGAAGCTTTCTTT.